Each of the 5 T cell receptor beta chains below was sequenced from the same sample in a study of T-cell reconstitution after alpha-beta-depleted transplantation in children. Unique molecular identifiers featured in how the TCRbeta library was prepared. Each CDR3 protein gets one entry after TCRdb re-called the PCR reads with MiXCR. Of about 290,000 distinct CDR3 sequences in the sample, around 10% were seen once. The sequences come from PBMCs, collected before TCRalphabeta/CD19-depleted stem cell transplant. Receptors originate from a boy under two years old with acute myeloid leukemia, due to receive a stem cell transplant.

This clonotype showed up many times. This sequence joins TRBV29-1 and TRBJ2-5; TRBD1 might be the D (7 bases). V lost 7 bases, J lost 5 bases, and 17 bases lay in between. Looked up from germline, CDR1 is SQVTM and CDR2 is ANQGSEA. This CDR3 has 13 amino acids. The CDR3 nucleotides read TGCAGCGCCACCAGGGGGGCGTATGAGACCCAGTACTTC. Its translation is CSATRGAYETQYF.

This clonotype was counted at least ten times. The chain employs TRBV2 and TRBJ2-1; D is uncertain. Germline V gives CDR1 SNHLY, CDR2 FYNNEI. V dropped 11 bases and J dropped 8 bases, with 16 bases sitting between them. CDR3 length: 12 residues. This CDR3 reads CAREPLGYEQFF. CDR3 coding DNA: TGTGCCCGAGAACCCCTCGGCTATGAGCAGTTCTTC.

In this sample, this clonotype turned up many times. V is TRBV7-2 and J is TRBJ2-3; D is possibly TRBD1 (5 bases). Germline CDR1 and CDR2: SGHTA and FQGNSA. The CDR3 runs to 15 residues. Trimming cost V 1 base and J 5 bases, with 13 bases left between them. CDR3 coding DNA: TGTGCCAGCAGCTTAGAAGTAGGGGCCCTAGATACGCAGTATTTT. It translates to CASSLEVGALDTQYF. Combining the CDR3 with reference TRBV7-2 and TRBJ2-3 gives the whole variable domain GAGVSQSPSNKVTEKGKDVELRCDPISGHTALYWYRQSLGQGLEFLIYFQGNSAPDKSGLPSDRFSAERTGGSVSTLTIQRTQQEDSAVYLCASSLEVGALDTQYFGPGTRLTVL.

This clonotype was seen ten or more times. The chain has TRBV11-1 and TRBJ2-7, with 7 bases that match TRBD1. Germline trimming cut 5 bases from V and 1 base from J; bases unmatched to any gene: 8. CDR3 length equals 15 residues. The germline gives CDR1 SGHAT, CDR2 FQDESV (reference sequence). The CDR3 sequence is CASSQEGQASYEQYF. The CDR3 region has the DNA TGTGCCAGCAGCCAAGAAGGACAGGCGTCCTACGAGCAGTACTTC.

There are many counts of this clonotype. The chain links TRBV7-3 to TRBJ2-2; a possible D gene is TRBD2 (6 bases). V dropped 5 bases and J dropped 2 bases, with 15 bases sitting between them. The CDR3 totals 16 residues. The V gene's germline CDR1 is SGHTA and CDR2 FQGTGA. The CDR3 nucleotides are TGTGCCAGCAGCCCAGTTGCGGGGTTCAACACCGGGGAGCTGTTTTTT. Translating gives CASSPVAGFNTGELFF. The full variable domain, its missing parts supplied by reference TRBV7-3 and TRBJ2-2, is GAGVSQTPSNKVTEKGKYVELRCDPISGHTALYWYRQSLGQGPEFLIYFQGTGAADDSGLPNDRFFAVRPEGSVSTLKIQRTERGDSAVYLCASSPVAGFNTGELFFGEGSRLTVL.